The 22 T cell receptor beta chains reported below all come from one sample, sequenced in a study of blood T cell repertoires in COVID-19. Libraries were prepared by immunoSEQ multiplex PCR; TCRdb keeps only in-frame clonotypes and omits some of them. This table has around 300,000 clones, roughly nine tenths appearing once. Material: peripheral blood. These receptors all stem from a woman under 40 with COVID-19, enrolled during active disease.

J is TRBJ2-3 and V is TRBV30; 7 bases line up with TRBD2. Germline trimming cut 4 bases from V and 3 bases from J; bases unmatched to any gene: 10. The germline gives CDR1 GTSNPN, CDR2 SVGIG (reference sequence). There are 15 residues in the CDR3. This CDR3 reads CAWTVGTTHTDTQYF. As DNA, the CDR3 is TGTGCCTGGACGGTAGGGACTACACATACAGATACGCAGTATTTT.

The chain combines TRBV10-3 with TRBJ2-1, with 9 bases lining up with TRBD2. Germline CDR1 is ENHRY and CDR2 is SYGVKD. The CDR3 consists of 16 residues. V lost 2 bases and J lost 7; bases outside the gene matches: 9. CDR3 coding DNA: TGTGCCATCAGTGAGACCGTAGCGGGAGAAGGGAATGAGCAGTTCTTC. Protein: CAISETVAGEGNEQFF.

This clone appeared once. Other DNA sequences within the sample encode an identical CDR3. This CDR3 is CASSIAGGNTEAFF. The CDR3 DNA reads as TGTGCCAGTAGTATAGCCGGGGGAAACACTGAAGCTTTCTTT. The chain couples TRBV19 to TRBJ1-1, with D possibly TRBD1 on 5 matching bases. The CDR3 covers 14 residues. Germline values: CDR1 LNHDA, CDR2 SQIVND (reference sequence). V was pared by 1 base and J by 2 bases, with 8 bases between.

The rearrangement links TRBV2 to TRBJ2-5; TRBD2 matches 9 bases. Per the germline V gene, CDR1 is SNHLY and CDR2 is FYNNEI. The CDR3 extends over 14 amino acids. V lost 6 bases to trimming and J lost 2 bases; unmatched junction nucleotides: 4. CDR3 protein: CASRTTSGQETQYF. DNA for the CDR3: TGTGCCAGCAGGACCACTAGCGGGCAAGAGACCCAGTACTTC.

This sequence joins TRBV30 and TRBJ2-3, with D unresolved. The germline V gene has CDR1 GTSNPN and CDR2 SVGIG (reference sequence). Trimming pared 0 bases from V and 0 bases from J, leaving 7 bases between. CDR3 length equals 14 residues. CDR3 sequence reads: CAWSVWPSTDTQYF. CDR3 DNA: TGTGCCTGGAGTGTATGGCCTAGCACAGATACGCAGTATTTT.

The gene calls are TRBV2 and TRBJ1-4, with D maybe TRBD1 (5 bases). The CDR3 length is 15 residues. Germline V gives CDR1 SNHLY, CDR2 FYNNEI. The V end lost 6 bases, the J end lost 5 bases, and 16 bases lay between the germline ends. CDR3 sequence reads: CASRGPAERNEKLFF. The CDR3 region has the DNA TGTGCCAGCAGGGGGCCGGCGGAACGAAATGAAAAACTGTTTTTT.

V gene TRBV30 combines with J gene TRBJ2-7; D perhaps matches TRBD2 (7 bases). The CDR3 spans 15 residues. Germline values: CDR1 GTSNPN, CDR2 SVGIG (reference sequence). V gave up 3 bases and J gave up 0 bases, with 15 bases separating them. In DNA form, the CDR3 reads TGTGCCTGGAGAGGGGGGGGAACGGTCTCCTACGAGCAGTACTTC. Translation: CAWRGGGTVSYEQYF. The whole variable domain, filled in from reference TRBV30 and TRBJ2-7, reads SQTIHQWPATLVQPVGSPLSLECTVEGTSNPNLYWYRQAAGRGLQLLFYSVGIGQISSEVPQNLSASRPQDRQFILSSKKLLLSDSGFYLCAWRGGGTVSYEQYFGPGTRLTVT.

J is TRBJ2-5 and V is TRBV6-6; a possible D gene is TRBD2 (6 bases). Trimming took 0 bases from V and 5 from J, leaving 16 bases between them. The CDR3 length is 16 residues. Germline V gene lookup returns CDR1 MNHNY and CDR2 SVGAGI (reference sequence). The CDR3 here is CASSYSGTGYVETQYF. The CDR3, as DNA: TGTGCCAGCAGTTACTCCGGGACTGGGTATGTGGAGACCCAGTACTTC.

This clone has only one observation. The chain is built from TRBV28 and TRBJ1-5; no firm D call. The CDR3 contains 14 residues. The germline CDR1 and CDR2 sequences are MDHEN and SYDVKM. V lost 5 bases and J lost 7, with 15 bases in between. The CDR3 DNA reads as TGTGCCAGCAGTGAGACAAAGAAAGGACAGCCCCAGCATTTT. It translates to CASSETKKGQPQHF.

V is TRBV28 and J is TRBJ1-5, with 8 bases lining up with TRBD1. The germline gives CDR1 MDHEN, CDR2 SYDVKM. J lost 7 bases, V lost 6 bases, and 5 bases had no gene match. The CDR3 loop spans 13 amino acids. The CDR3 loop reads CASRGQGGQPQHF. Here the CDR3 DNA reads TGTGCCAGCAGAGGACAGGGAGGGCAGCCCCAGCATTTT.

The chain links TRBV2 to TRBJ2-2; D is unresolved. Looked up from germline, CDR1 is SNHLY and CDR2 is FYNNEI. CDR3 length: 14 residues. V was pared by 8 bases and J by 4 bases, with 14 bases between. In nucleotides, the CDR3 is TGTGCCAGCGGAAGTGTGGGCCCCACCGGGGAGCTGTTTTTT. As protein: CASGSVGPTGELFF. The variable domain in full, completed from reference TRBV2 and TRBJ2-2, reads EPEVTQTPSHQVTQMGQEVILRCVPISNHLYFYWYRQILGQKVEFLVSFYNNEISEKSEIFDDQFSVERPDGSNFTLKIRSTKLEDSAMYFCASGSVGPTGELFFGEGSRLTVL.

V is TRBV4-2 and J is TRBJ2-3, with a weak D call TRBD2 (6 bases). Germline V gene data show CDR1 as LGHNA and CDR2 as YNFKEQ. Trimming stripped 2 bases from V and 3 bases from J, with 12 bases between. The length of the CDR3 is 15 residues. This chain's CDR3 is CASSQNEGRTDTQYF. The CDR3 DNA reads TGTGCCAGCAGCCAAAATGAGGGGAGGACAGATACGCAGTATTTT.

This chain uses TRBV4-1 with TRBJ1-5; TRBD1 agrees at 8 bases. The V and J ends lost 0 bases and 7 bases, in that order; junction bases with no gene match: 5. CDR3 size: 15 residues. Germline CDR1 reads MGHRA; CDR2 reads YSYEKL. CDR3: CASSQEGQVRQPQHF. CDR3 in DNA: TGCGCCAGCAGCCAAGAGGGACAGGTGAGACAGCCCCAGCATTTT.

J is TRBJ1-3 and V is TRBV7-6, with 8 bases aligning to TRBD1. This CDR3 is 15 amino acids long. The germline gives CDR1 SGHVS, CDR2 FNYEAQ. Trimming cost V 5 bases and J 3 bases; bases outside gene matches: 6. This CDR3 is CASSQGAGFGNTIYF. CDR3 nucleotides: TGTGCCAGCAGCCAGGGGGCAGGTTTTGGAAACACCATATATTTT.

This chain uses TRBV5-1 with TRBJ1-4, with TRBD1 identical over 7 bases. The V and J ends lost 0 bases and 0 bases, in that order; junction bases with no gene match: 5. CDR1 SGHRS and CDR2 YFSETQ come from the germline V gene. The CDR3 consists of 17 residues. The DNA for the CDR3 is TGCGCCAGCAGCTTGGGGGGACAGCTATCAACTAATGAAAAACTGTTTTTT. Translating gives CASSLGGQLSTNEKLFF.

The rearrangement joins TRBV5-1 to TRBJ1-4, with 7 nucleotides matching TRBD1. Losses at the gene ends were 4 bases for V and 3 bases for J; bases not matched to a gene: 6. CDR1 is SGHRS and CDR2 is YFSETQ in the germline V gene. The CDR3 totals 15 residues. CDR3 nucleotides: TGCGCCAGCAGCCCGACAGGGTCGGCTAATGAAAAACTGTTTTTT. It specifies CASSPTGSANEKLFF.

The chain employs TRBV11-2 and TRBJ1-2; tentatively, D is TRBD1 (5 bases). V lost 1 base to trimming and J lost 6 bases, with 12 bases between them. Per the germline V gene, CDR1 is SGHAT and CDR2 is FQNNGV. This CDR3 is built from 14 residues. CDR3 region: CASSLVPGGDGYTF. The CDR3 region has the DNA TGTGCCAGCAGCTTAGTCCCGGGAGGGGATGGCTACACCTTC.

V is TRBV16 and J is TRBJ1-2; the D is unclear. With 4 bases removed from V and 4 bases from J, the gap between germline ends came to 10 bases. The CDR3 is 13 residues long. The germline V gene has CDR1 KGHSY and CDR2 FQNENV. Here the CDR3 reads CASSRETGYGYTF. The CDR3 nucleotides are TGTGCCAGCAGCCGGGAGACGGGCTATGGCTACACCTTC.

The CDR3 coding sequence is TGCGCCAGCAGTCCTGATTTTGGTCCAGGGGGTTTGGAGACCCAGTACTTC. This encodes CASSPDFGPGGLETQYF. The chain joins TRBV10-1 to TRBJ2-5, with 7 bases fitting TRBD1. CDR1 and CDR2 from the germline V gene are WNHNN and SYGVQD (reference sequence). V was clipped by 5 bases and J by 5 bases; unmatched bases: 17. CDR3 length equals 17 residues.

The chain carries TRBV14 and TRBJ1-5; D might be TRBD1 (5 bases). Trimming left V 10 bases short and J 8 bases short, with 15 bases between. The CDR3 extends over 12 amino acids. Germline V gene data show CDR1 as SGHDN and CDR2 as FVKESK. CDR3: CAILGDWKPQHF. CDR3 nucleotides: TGTGCCATTCTTGGGGACTGGAAGCCCCAGCATTTT.

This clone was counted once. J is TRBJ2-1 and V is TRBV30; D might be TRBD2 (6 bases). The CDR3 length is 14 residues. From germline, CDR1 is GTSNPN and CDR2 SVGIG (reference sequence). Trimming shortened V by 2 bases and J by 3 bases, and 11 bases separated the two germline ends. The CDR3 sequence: CAWSWGTVYNEQFF. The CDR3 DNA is TGTGCCTGGAGTTGGGGGACTGTCTACAATGAGCAGTTCTTC.

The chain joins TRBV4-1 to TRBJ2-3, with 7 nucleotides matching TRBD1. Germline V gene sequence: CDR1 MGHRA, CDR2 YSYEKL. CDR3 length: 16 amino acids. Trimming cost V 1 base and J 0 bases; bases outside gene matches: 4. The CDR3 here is CASSQGPGQSTDTQYF. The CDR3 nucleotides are TGCGCCAGCAGCCAAGGGCCGGGACAGAGCACAGATACGCAGTATTTT.